This passage covers 14 T cell receptor beta chains from one sample sequenced in a study of spatial heterogeneity in lung cancer. Overall study findings and caveats: Within tumors, counts of expanded alpha and beta TCRs tracked tumor mutation counts.

TCRdb reanalysed the 5' RACE reads using MiXCR and keeps one entry per CDR3 protein. This sample has about 9,800 distinct CDR3 sequences, with about 6% found just once. For these TCRs, the target antigens are not known. The time point was: sample taken at primary tumor resection. Here the sequenced sample was lung tumor tissue, taken at surgery. The receptors come from a male donor with early-stage non-small cell lung cancer.

This clonotype was seen more than once but under ten times. Being one base from a much bigger clone, this may be a read error. For a library built for alpha chains, this beta chain is a stray read; little rests on its size. This rearrangement joins TRBV30 to TRBJ1-1; D is undetermined. Germline V CDR1 and CDR2: GTSNPN, SVGIG (reference sequence). CDR3 size: 16 residues. DNA of the CDR3: TGTACCTGGAGTGGATCAGACGCGGGCTCGAACACTGAAGCTTTCTTT. It specifies CTWSGSDAGSNTEAFF. The entire variable domain, with the rest obtained from reference TRBV30 and TRBJ1-1, is as follows: SQTIHQWPATLVQPVGSPLSLECTVEGTSNPNLYWYRQAAGRGLQLLFYSVGIGQISSEVPQNLSASRPQDRQFILSSKKLLLSDSGFYLCTWSGSDAGSNTEAFFGQGTRLTVV.

With regard to this clonotype: This beta chain turned up in a library designed for alpha chains; as an off-target read, its abundance says little. The rearrangement uses TRBV4-1 and TRBJ2-5; D ambiguous. V lost 4 bases and J 4 bases, leaving 7 bases between the germline ends. CDR1 and CDR2 (germline): MGHRA, YSYEKL. CDR3 length: 12 residues. CDR3 region: CASSRPGETQYF. The CDR3 DNA is TGCGCCAGCAGCCGCCCCGGAGAGACCCAGTACTTC.

This clonotype was seen many times. Because the library targeted alpha chains, this beta chain is an off-target read whose size means little. V and J are TRBV19 and TRBJ1-2; D ambiguous. The CDR3 has 11 residues. The ends were cut back, 6 bases at V and 3 bases at J, with 5 bases in the middle. Germline-derived CDR1 and CDR2 are LNHDA and SQIVND (reference sequence). CDR3 amino acids: CASRRDYGYTF. CDR3 coding DNA: TGTGCCAGTAGAAGGGACTATGGCTACACCTTC. The whole variable domain, remainder taken from reference TRBV19 and TRBJ1-2, is DGGITQSPKYLFRKEGQNVTLSCEQNLNHDAMYWYRQDPGQGLRLIYYSQIVNDFQKGDIAEGYSVSREKKESFPLTVTSAQKNPTAFYLCASRRDYGYTFGSGTRLTVV.

This clonotype was recorded at least ten times. The library was designed around alpha chains, so this beta chain is a stray read whose abundance carries little weight. V and J are TRBV11-2 and TRBJ2-1; D gene unclear. The ends were cut back, 5 bases at V and 9 bases at J, with 11 bases in the middle. The CDR3 has 12 amino acids. The germline V gene has CDR1 SGHAT and CDR2 FQNNGV. CDR3 sequence: CASSPDTSEQFF. The CDR3 region has the DNA TGTGCCAGCAGCCCTGACACAAGTGAGCAGTTCTTC.

This clonotype has at least ten counts. As an off-target read in a library built for alpha chains, this beta chain has a frequency of little significance. The V call is TRBV5-6, the J call TRBJ2-3, with 7 bases matching TRBD1. J was trimmed by 4 bases and V by 1 base; bases with no gene match: 6. Germline V gene sequence: CDR1 SGHDT, CDR2 YYEEEE. The CDR3 spans 15 residues. The chain's CDR3 is CASSLTGEGADTQYF. The CDR3 bases are TGTGCCAGCAGCTTGACAGGGGAAGGGGCAGATACGCAGTATTTT.

Of note for this clonotype: Little can be read into the size of this beta chain, an off-target read in a library designed for alpha chains. The J gene is TRBJ1-5, the V gene TRBV7-2; the match to TRBD1 covers 9 bases. CDR1 is SGHTA and CDR2 is FQGNSA in the germline V gene. The V gene end was trimmed by 5 bases and the J gene end by 4 bases; junction bases not matched to a gene: 6. CDR3 length: 15 amino acids. CDR3: CASSLDGTGNQPQHF. In DNA, the CDR3 is TGTGCCAGCAGCCTAGACGGGACAGGGAATCAGCCCCAGCATTTT.

This clonotype was counted at least ten times. Since it is a stray read in a library aimed at alpha chains, this beta chain has a size that is not meaningful. The genes are TRBV6-2 or TRBV6-3 and TRBJ2-3; TRBD2 agrees at 10 bases. Germline trimming cut 7 bases from V and 6 bases from J; bases unmatched to any gene: 10. Germline lookup yields CDR1 MNHEY and CDR2 SVGEGT. The CDR3 is 15 amino acids. DNA of the CDR3: TGTGCCAGCACCCGATTAGCGGGAGGACGGGATACGCAGTATTTT. Translating gives CASTRLAGGRDTQYF.

Judged by abundance, this clonotype is medium-sized (0.01 to 0.1%). This beta chain was picked up by a library intended for alpha chains and is off target, so its count carries little meaning. This chain connects TRBV30 to TRBJ1-4, with TRBD1 as a possible D gene (5 bases). Per the germline V gene, CDR1 is GTSNPN and CDR2 is SVGIG (reference sequence). Trimming stripped 2 bases from V and 8 bases from J, with 15 bases between. This CDR3 has 14 residues. CDR3 sequence: CAWSTALGDEKLFF. The CDR3 DNA reads TGTGCCTGGAGTACAGCCTTGGGGGACGAAAAACTGTTTTTT.

This clonotype ranks as medium-sized (0.01 to 0.1%). Because the library targeted alpha chains, this beta chain is an off-target read whose size means little. V is TRBV3-1 and J is TRBJ1-1, with D possibly being TRBD1 (5 bases). Trimming stripped 3 bases from V and 1 base from J, with 9 bases between. The CDR3 sequence is 14 residues long. Germline V lookup: CDR1 LGHDT, CDR2 YNNKEL (reference sequence). The CDR3: CASSQGRQNTEAFF. DNA for the CDR3: TGTGCCAGCAGCCAGGGGCGGCAGAACACTGAAGCTTTCTTT.

This clonotype is medium-sized by share. Because the library targeted alpha chains, this beta chain is an off-target read whose size means little. The rearrangement uses TRBV27 and TRBJ2-5; weak D call: TRBD1 (5 bases). Trimming took 2 bases from V and 5 from J, leaving 12 bases between them. Germline-derived CDR1 and CDR2 are MNHEY and SMNVEV (reference sequence). CDR3 length equals 14 residues. The CDR3 loop is CASSLGRARETQYF. DNA for the CDR3: TGTGCCAGCAGTTTAGGCAGGGCCAGGGAGACCCAGTACTTC.

This clonotype has at least ten counts. This beta chain appears as a stray read in a library generated for alpha chains; its size is not informative. The chain links TRBV20-1 to TRBJ1-4, with a weak D call TRBD1 (5 bases). CDR3 size: 16 residues. Germline V gene lookup returns CDR1 DFQATT and CDR2 SNEGSKA (reference sequence). Between the trimmed V and J ends, which lost 0 bases and 5 bases, there was a span of 16 bases. The CDR3 nucleotides are TGCAGTGCTAGAGAGGTCGGGGGGACGGCCAATGAAAAACTGTTTTTT. Protein product: CSAREVGGTANEKLFF.

This clonotype was observed many times. This beta chain was picked up by a library intended for alpha chains and is off target, so its count carries little meaning. The V gene is TRBV30, the J gene TRBJ2-1; D possibly corresponds to TRBD1 (6 bases). CDR1 and CDR2 from the germline V gene are GTSNPN and SVGIG (reference sequence). V shed 0 bases and J shed 2 bases, with 17 bases lying between them. CDR3 length: 17 residues. The CDR3 spells CAWSVPRTGHPYNEQFF. The DNA of the CDR3 is TGTGCCTGGAGTGTACCCCGGACGGGACACCCCTACAATGAGCAGTTCTTC.

The sample holds many counts of this clonotype. This beta chain is an unintended read in a library built for alpha chains; its size means little. V and J are TRBV3-1 and TRBJ1-3; no clear D. This CDR3 region has 16 residues. Germline values: CDR1 LGHDT, CDR2 YNNKEL (reference sequence). V lost 1 base and J lost 1, with 11 bases in between. CDR3 residues: CASSQGGRGSGNTIYF. The CDR3 DNA follows: TGTGCCAGCAGCCAAGGGGGTCGAGGGTCTGGAAACACCATATATTTT. The complete variable domain, with remaining parts taken from reference TRBV3-1 and TRBJ1-3, reads DTAVSQTPKYLVTQMGNDKSIKCEQNLGHDTMYWYKQDSKKFLKIMFSYNNKELIINETVPNRFSPKSPDKAHLNLHINSLELGDSAVYFCASSQGGRGSGNTIYFGEGSWLTVV.

This clonotype has at least ten counts. This beta chain is a stray sequence in a library constructed for alpha chains; its clone size is not meaningful. The chain recombines TRBV3-1 with TRBJ1-6; no reliable D call. V was cut by 0 bases and J by 9 bases, with 15 bases left in between. The CDR3 has 16 residues. CDR1 and CDR2 from the germline V gene are LGHDT and YNNKEL (reference sequence). The CDR3 sequence: CASSQDRPGEVSPLHF. The CDR3 DNA is TGTGCCAGCAGCCAAGATCGGCCCGGGGAGGTTTCACCCCTCCACTTT.